The 23 T cell receptor beta chains below were found in one sample sequenced in a study of regulatory T cells in long-lasting Graves disease. Stated time point: newly diagnosed GD, antithyroid drugs for less than 3 months. PBMCs provided the RNA from which the TCR library was made. Relying on iRepertoire HTBI primers and Arm-PCR of CDR3 regions, the team built TCR beta libraries. TCRdb processed the multiplex PCR reads anew with MiXCR; each CDR3 protein has one entry. The data contain about 620,000 distinct CDR3 sequences, less than 20% of them singletons. This sample also appeared in a second study, on T cells in Graves' hyperthyroidism and ophthalmopathy.

The sequences come from peripheral blood mononuclear cells (PBMCs), collected at new diagnosis, from a patient treated with antithyroid drugs. These receptors all stem from a woman in her twenties or thirties with Graves disease.

In its sample, this clonotype was seen many times. This sequence joins TRBV28 and TRBJ1-1; D perhaps matches TRBD1 (6 bases). There are 13 residues in the CDR3. The germline V gene encodes CDR1 MDHEN and CDR2 SYDVKM. The V gene lost 11 bases and the J gene lost 0 bases, with 13 bases spanning the gap. In DNA, the CDR3 is TGTGCCGGCCGTGGGGGCTTGAACACTGAAGCTTTCTTT. Residues: CAGRGGLNTEAFF.

In its sample, this clonotype was seen many times. The chain combines TRBV28 with TRBJ1-4, with 8 bases matching TRBD1. Germline V gene data show CDR1 as MDHEN and CDR2 as SYDVKM. V shed 5 bases, J shed 4 bases, and the junction held 6 bases outside the gene matches. This CDR3 has 15 amino acids. The CDR3 loop reads CASSRTGNSNEKLFF. The CDR3, as DNA: TGTGCCAGCAGTCGGACAGGGAACAGTAATGAAAAACTGTTTTTT.

This clonotype was detected many times. V usage is TRBV29-1 and J usage is TRBJ2-1; D could derive from TRBD1 or TRBD2 (5 bases each). Trimming cost V 4 bases and J 0 bases, with 13 bases left between them. The CDR3 length is 15 residues. CDR1 and CDR2 (germline): SQVTM, ANQGSEA. The CDR3 DNA sequence: TGCAGCGTTGGTTGGGCAGGGAGCTCCTACAATGAGCAGTTCTTC. As protein: CSVGWAGSSYNEQFF.

The chain combines TRBV10-3 with TRBJ1-5, with TRBD1 matching over 7 bases. Germline CDR1 reads ENHRY; CDR2 reads SYGVKD. This CDR3 comprises 13 residues. The V segment lost 6 bases and the J segment 5 bases; nucleotides outside the gene matches: 4. The CDR3 DNA follows: TGTGCCATCAGCATAGGACAGGATCAGCCCCAGCATTTT. This gives the protein CAISIGQDQPQHF.

The rearrangement links TRBV10-3 to TRBJ2-2; 7 bases fit TRBD1. This CDR3 region has 13 residues. Looked up from germline, CDR1 is ENHRY and CDR2 is SYGVKD. V lost 6 bases and J lost 7; bases outside the gene matches: 5. CDR3 protein: CAIRGGSNGELFF. The DNA for the CDR3 is TGTGCCATCAGAGGGGGCTCGAACGGGGAGCTGTTTTTT.

This clonotype was picked up a small number of times. This sequence joins TRBV14 and TRBJ2-1; 7 bases map to TRBD2. V gave up 0 bases and J gave up 7 bases; unmatched junction bases: 12. The CDR3 is 17 amino acids. Germline CDR1 SGHDN, CDR2 FVKESK. This chain's CDR3 is CASSQDWGGGRRNEQFF. The CDR3 region has the DNA TGTGCCAGCAGCCAAGATTGGGGGGGAGGGCGAAGAAATGAGCAGTTCTTC.

The table lists this clonotype with many counts. J is TRBJ1-5 and V is TRBV20-1, with D perhaps matching TRBD1 (5 bases). This CDR3 is built from 14 residues. V was pared by 3 bases and J by 6 bases, with 15 bases between. From germline, CDR1 is DFQATT and CDR2 SNEGSKA (reference sequence). The CDR3 bases are TGCAGTGCTAGCTCGCAGCCGGGGGGTCAGCCCCAGCATTTT. It is translated as CSASSQPGGQPQHF.

This clonotype has a count of ten or more. The V gene is TRBV5-1, the J gene TRBJ1-1; 8 nucleotides agree with TRBD1. Trimming cost V 0 bases and J 5 bases; bases outside gene matches: 9. The germline CDR1 and CDR2 sequences are SGHRS and YFSETQ. There are 16 residues in the CDR3. DNA of the CDR3: TGCGCCAGCAGCTTGGCTTCTCAGGGGGCCAGAACTGAAGCTTTCTTT. Translated: CASSLASQGARTEAFF. Using reference TRBV5-1 and TRBJ1-1 for the parts outside the CDR3, the full variable domain is KAGVTQTPRYLIKTRGQQVTLSCSPISGHRSVSWYQQTPGQGLQFLFEYFSETQRNKGNFPGRFSGRQFSNSRSEMNVSTLELGDSALYLCASSLASQGARTEAFFGQGTRLTVV.

At least ten counts were recorded for this clonotype. The chain uses TRBV6-4 and TRBJ1-1; D is perhaps TRBD1 (6 bases). CDR1 is MRHNA and CDR2 is SNTAGT in the germline V gene. V dropped 0 bases and J dropped 1 base, with 6 bases sitting between them. The CDR3 spans 14 residues. The CDR3 is CASSDSTGNTEAFF. CDR3 DNA sequence: TGTGCCAGCAGTGACTCGACAGGGAACACTGAAGCTTTCTTT.

The chain carries TRBV5-8 and TRBJ2-7, with D maybe TRBD2 (7 bases). The V end lost 3 bases, the J end lost 0 bases, and 13 bases lay between the germline ends. Germline values: CDR1 SGHTS, CDR2 YDEGEE. The CDR3 loop spans 15 amino acids. The CDR3 reads CASSWGGPSSYEQYF. The CDR3 DNA reads TGTGCCAGCAGCTGGGGGGGGCCAAGCTCCTACGAGCAGTACTTC. The full variable domain, completed using reference TRBV5-8 and TRBJ2-7, is EAGVTQSPTHLIKTRGQQATLRCSPISGHTSVYWYQQALGLGLQFLLWYDEGEERNRGNFPPRFSGRQFPNYSSELNVNALELEDSALYLCASSWGGPSSYEQYFGPGTRLTVT.

The table lists this clonotype with many counts. The chain combines TRBV29-1 with TRBJ2-7; 9 positions match TRBD1. The J segment lost 3 bases and the V segment lost 6 bases, leaving 6 bases of the junction unmatched. Germline values: CDR1 SQVTM, CDR2 ANQGSEA. The CDR3 has 13 amino acids. The CDR3 nucleotides read TGCAGCGTCGCCGGGACAGGGAACTACGAGCAGTACTTC. Translation: CSVAGTGNYEQYF.

For this clonotype: Given the absence of the conserved phenylalanine or tryptophan at the CDR3 end, a read error is likely. This rearrangement joins TRBV28 to TRBJ2-4; the match to TRBD2 covers 11 bases. The CDR3 extends over 17 amino acids. In germline, CDR1 is MDHEN, CDR2 SYDVKM. The trim removed 5 bases at V and 6 bases at J, leaving 12 bases unmatched. Here the CDR3 reads CASSPLTGTSGPNIQYL. The CDR3 DNA follows: TGTGCCAGCAGTCCACTGACCGGGACTAGCGGCCCAAACATTCAGTACCTC.

The chain couples TRBV4-1 to TRBJ2-2, with D perhaps matching TRBD1 (5 bases). The germline gives CDR1 MGHRA, CDR2 YSYEKL. The V end lost 6 bases, the J end lost 1 base, and 9 bases lay between the germline ends. This CDR3 contains 14 residues. The CDR3 coding sequence is TGCGCCAGCAGACAAACAGGGAACACCGGGGAGCTGTTTTTT. It codes for CASRQTGNTGELFF.

This clonotype came up many times. The chain recombines TRBV19 with TRBJ1-2; 7 positions agree with TRBD1. The CDR3 is 13 residues long. Germline V gene lookup returns CDR1 LNHDA and CDR2 SQIVND (reference sequence). V gave up 8 bases and J gave up 7 bases; unmatched junction bases: 10. This CDR3 reads CASHGQVVRGYTF. The CDR3 coding sequence is TGTGCCAGTCACGGACAGGTGGTTCGTGGCTACACCTTC.

The V gene is TRBV11-3, the J gene TRBJ2-2; 7 bases align to TRBD2. CDR1 and CDR2 (germline): SGHNT, YENEEA. J gave up 7 bases and V 6 bases, and 11 bases lay outside the gene matches. This CDR3 is 15 amino acids long. The CDR3 loop is CASSQGLGGGGELFF. The DNA of the CDR3 is TGTGCCAGCAGTCAAGGACTAGGCGGTGGCGGGGAGCTGTTTTTT.

This clonotype was counted many times. This sequence joins TRBV12-3 or TRBV12-4 and TRBJ2-7; D remains unclear. CDR3 length: 14 residues. Trimming took 4 bases from V and 3 from J, leaving 13 bases between them. DNA of the CDR3: TGTGCCAGCAGTTCGCAGGCGACCTACTACGAGCAGTACTTC. Translation: CASSSQATYYEQYF.

This chain connects TRBV6-5 to TRBJ1-1, with D possibly being TRBD1 (5 bases). Trimming pared 2 bases from V and 5 bases from J, leaving 9 bases between. This CDR3 is 13 amino acids long. Germline V gives CDR1 MNHEY, CDR2 SVGAGI. The CDR3 DNA is TGTGCCAGCAGTTACCGACAGACGACTGAAGCTTTCTTT. Protein sequence: CASSYRQTTEAFF.

This clonotype occurred many times. This rearrangement joins TRBV2 to TRBJ2-1; D possibly corresponds to TRBD2 (6 bases). This CDR3 is built from 13 residues. V lost 7 bases, J lost 7 bases, and 14 bases lay in between. In germline, CDR1 is SNHLY, CDR2 FYNNEI. This CDR3 reads CASTTAEGNEQFF. CDR3 in DNA: TGTGCCAGCACTACAGCGGAGGGGAATGAGCAGTTCTTC.

The chain employs TRBV7-2 and TRBJ2-2; D is uncertain. V lost 1 base and J 5 bases, leaving 8 bases between the germline ends. Germline CDR1 is SGHTA and CDR2 is FQGNSA. The CDR3 is 14 amino acids. DNA for the CDR3: TGTGCCAGCAGCTTAGAAGTATGGACCGGGGAGCTGTTTTTT. Its translation: CASSLEVWTGELFF.

A note on this clonotype: Just one base apart from a much larger clone, this may be a read error. The rearrangement links TRBV2 to TRBJ1-1; maybe TRBD1 (5 bases). CDR1 and CDR2 from the germline V gene are SNHLY and FYNNEI. The CDR3 totals 13 residues. CDR3 nucleotide sequence: TGTGCCAGCAGTTTTCTAAGGGGAGGTGAAGCTCTCTTT. This sequence encodes CASSFLRGGEALF.

This clonotype has only a few counts. The chain joins TRBV28 to TRBJ1-2; D not certain. Trimming left V 8 bases short and J 8 bases short, with 18 bases between. Germline lookup yields CDR1 MDHEN and CDR2 SYDVKM. The length of the CDR3 is 13 residues. As DNA, the CDR3 is TGTGCCAGCTCCCCCGGAGTGGTCGGGGGCTACACCTTC. This codes for CASSPGVVGGYTF.

This chain links TRBV5-4 with TRBJ2-5; the D call may be TRBD1 or TRBD2 (5 bases each). Per the germline V gene, CDR1 is SGHNT and CDR2 is YYREEE (reference sequence). CDR3 size: 15 residues. Deletions cut 2 bases from V and 0 bases from J, with 11 bases between. The CDR3 sequence is CASSLGPGHQETQYF. CDR3 in DNA: TGTGCCAGCAGCTTAGGGCCGGGACACCAAGAGACCCAGTACTTC. Using reference TRBV5-4 and TRBJ2-5 for the parts outside the CDR3, the full variable domain is ETGVTQSPTHLIKTRGQQVTLRCSSQSGHNTVSWYQQALGQGPQFIFQYYREEENGRGNFPPRFSGLQFPNYSSELNVNALELDDSALYLCASSLGPGHQETQYFGPGTRLLVL.

This clonotype was observed at least ten times. The chain couples TRBV5-5 to TRBJ1-2; a possible D gene is TRBD1 (6 bases). Trimming stripped 3 bases from V and 4 bases from J, with 22 bases between. CDR1 is SGHKS and CDR2 is YYEKEE in the germline V gene (reference sequence). The CDR3 totals 17 residues. For the CDR3, the DNA is TGTGCCAGCAGCTCTCAACAGGGAATACCGTCCCCCTATGGCTACACCTTC. Translated: CASSSQQGIPSPYGYTF.